The rows below give T cell receptor beta chains drawn from one sample of a study of blood T cell repertoires in COVID-19. The method was immunoSEQ multiplex PCR; TCRdb's version includes in-frame clones alone and lacks a portion of them. The sample yields around 130,000 clones, about four fifths seen once. Sequences were obtained from peripheral blood. The receptors here all came from a middle-aged man with active or convalescent COVID-19. The CDR3 runs from the conserved cysteine through the conserved F or W. The D gene is left open where the match is weak. Only some rows state a clone size, as once, few, many or a class for expanded clones.

j_call,d_call,v_call,clone_size,cdr3_aa
TRBJ1-5,TRBD1,TRBV7-8,-,CASSSGQTPQPQHF
TRBJ1-4,TRBD1,TRBV4-3,-,CASSQLTGSQEKLFF
TRBJ2-1,-,TRBV9,-,CASKPWDNDNEQFF
TRBJ2-7,-,TRBV5-1,-,CASSTSGTSVTYEQYF
TRBJ2-1,-,TRBV10-1,-,CASSPGTSYNEQFF
TRBJ1-4,TRBD1,TRBV2,-,CASRQGVISEKLFF
TRBJ1-6,-,TRBV6-1,-,CASSETRGGSSYNSPLHF
TRBJ2-3,TRBD1,TRBV25-1,-,CASAWTGGADTQYF
TRBJ2-3,TRBD2,TRBV10-3,-,CAISIAGALTDTQYF
TRBJ1-4,TRBD1,TRBV27,-,CASSLGQTGGNEKLFF
TRBJ2-7,-,TRBV5-1,-,CASSLDSQGYGEQYF
TRBJ2-5,-,TRBV5-6,-,CASSLWHGIETQYF
TRBJ2-3,-,TRBV5-4,-,CASSLGAPGQSTDTQYF
TRBJ1-2,-,TRBV9,-,CASSTRQDRGYGYTF
TRBJ1-1,-,TRBV5-1,-,CASSLGQPAFEAFF
TRBJ1-1,TRBD1,TRBV9,-,CASSPQGQVLTEAFF
TRBJ2-5,TRBD2,TRBV19,-,CASSIGTSGGHQETQYF
TRBJ2-2,-,TRBV19,-,CASTSTGELFF
TRBJ2-3,TRBD1,TRBV15,-,CATSRGQGADTQYF
TRBJ1-1,TRBD1,TRBV5-5,-,CASSFGQGKNTEAFF
TRBJ1-1,-,TRBV7-3,-,CASSLTYSDTEAFF
TRBJ2-1,TRBD1,TRBV9,-,CASSDQKGTGNNEQFF
TRBJ2-5,TRBD2,TRBV3-1/TRBV3-2,-,CASSQRRGAGETQYF
TRBJ2-3,TRBD2,TRBV15,-,CATSRGSSGGGTDTQYF
TRBJ1-5,TRBD1,TRBV5-1,-,CASSSTGGNQPQHF
TRBJ1-1,-,TRBV5-4,many,CASSLPRVKNTEAFF
TRBJ2-5,TRBD1,TRBV11-2,-,CASSPNRDRGQETQYF
TRBJ2-5,-,TRBV6-6,-,CASSSQRAKQETQYF
TRBJ1-1,-,TRBV5-1,-,CASSLRGLGMNTEAFF
TRBJ1-2,-,TRBV4-3,-,CASSRAGQPGYGYTF
TRBJ2-7,-,TRBV5-1,few,CASSPRQDEQYF
TRBJ2-5,TRBD2,TRBV25-1,-,CASSPGHLAGEETQYF
TRBJ2-5,-,TRBV3-1/TRBV3-2,-,CASSRGAETQYF
TRBJ1-6,TRBD1,TRBV7-6,few,CASSPDLQGPSSPLHF
TRBJ1-6,-,TRBV19,-,CASSIPGHFNSPLHF
TRBJ2-3,TRBD2,TRBV3-1/TRBV3-2,-,CASSQDTPGGFGDTQYF